The source of this TCR beta chain is a study of beta chain features in type 1 diabetes. V lost 0 bases and J 5 bases, leaving 10 bases between the germline ends. CDR3 size: 14 residues. Germline assignment: CDR1 LNHNV and CDR2 YYDKDF (reference sequence). Expressed TCRB transcripts were sequenced, since all the RNA that had been isolated was reverse transcribed. Data came from immunoSEQ multiplex PCR; TCRdb stores just in-frame clones and leaves some out. The sample consists of some 640,000 clones, 11% to 15% of them appearing once. This clone has a handful of counts. Antigen unknown. Other DNA variants within this sample encode the same CDR3. Study-wide findings and caveats: More deletions and fewer insertions at VDJ junctions were found in patients with type 1 diabetes. Among patients with Type 1 diabetes, TCRB CDR3s were moderately but significantly shorter in every one of the four CD4+ subsets.

This TCR was recovered from a young man with type 1 diabetes. This chain connects TRBV15 to TRBJ2-5, with no clear D. The sample was naive CD4+ T cells from blood. The CDR3 here is CATSRDPGEETQYF. The CDR3 nucleotides are TGTGCCACCAGCAGAGATCCAGGCGAGGAGACCCAGTACTTC.